The 9 T cell receptor beta chains presented below share a single source sample, sequenced in a study of cytomegalovirus exposure and HLA in healthy donors. The data were produced by immunoSEQ multiplex PCR, yet TCRdb's version contains in-frame clones alone and is incomplete. The sample has roughly 70,000 clones; roughly 80% are singletons. Sequenced material: PBMCs. These TCRs come from a man aged 25 to 40 in good health and CMV-seronegative.

The V gene is TRBV5-8, the J gene TRBJ1-6; 10 positions agree with TRBD1. The CDR3 covers 16 residues. Trimming cost V 0 bases and J 9 bases; bases outside gene matches: 6. Germline-derived CDR1 and CDR2 are SGHTS and YDEGEE. This CDR3 reads CASSLEWRDRGSPLHF. The CDR3 bases are TGTGCCAGCAGCTTGGAGTGGCGGGACAGGGGTTCACCCCTCCACTTT.

The rearrangement joins TRBV6-1 to TRBJ1-2; D call uncertain. V was pared by 3 bases and J by 7 bases, with 9 bases between. CDR1 is MNHNS and CDR2 is SASEGT in the germline V gene. The CDR3 has 12 amino acids. CDR3: CASSDPESGYTF. The CDR3 DNA reads as TGTGCCAGCAGTGACCCGGAGAGTGGCTACACCTTC.

The chain links TRBV7-9 to TRBJ1-1, with 8 positions matching TRBD1. CDR3 length: 15 amino acids. V dropped 6 bases and J dropped 0; count of bases not matched to a gene: 6. CDR1 and CDR2 from the germline V gene are SEHNR and FQNEAQ (reference sequence). CDR3 in amino acids: CASSRTGSLNTEAFF. CDR3 coding DNA: TGTGCCAGCAGTCGGACAGGGTCCCTGAACACTGAAGCTTTCTTT.

The V and J genes are TRBV11-2 and TRBJ2-3; 14 bases agree with TRBD2. This CDR3 has 16 amino acids. CDR1 and CDR2 from the germline V gene are SGHAT and FQNNGV. V gave up 4 bases and J gave up 3 bases; unmatched junction bases: 3. CDR3 region: CASSSRTSGRTDTQYF. The CDR3 DNA reads as TGTGCCAGCAGCTCCCGGACTAGCGGGAGGACAGATACGCAGTATTTT.

The chain has TRBV5-4 and TRBJ2-1; the match to TRBD2 covers 9 bases. The CDR3 extends over 14 amino acids. CDR1 is SGHNT and CDR2 is YYREEE in the germline V gene (reference sequence). The V gene end was trimmed by 2 bases and the J gene end by 3 bases; junction bases not matched to a gene: 0. The DNA of the CDR3 is TGTGCCAGCAGCTTTAGCGGGAGCTACAATGAGCAGTTCTTC. Its translation: CASSFSGSYNEQFF.

The CDR3 loop is CASSPRRWATNEKLFF. DNA for the CDR3: TGTGCCAGCAGCCCCCGCAGGTGGGCAACTAATGAAAAACTGTTTTTT. This chain links TRBV11-2 with TRBJ1-4; D gene unclear. Trimming stripped 5 bases from V and 0 bases from J, with 13 bases between. In germline, CDR1 is SGHAT, CDR2 FQNNGV. The CDR3 extends over 16 amino acids.

The CDR3: CASRREGYEQYV. In nucleotides, the CDR3 is TGTGCCAGCAGGCGGGAGGGCTACGAGCAGTACGTC. V is TRBV2 and J is TRBJ2-7; 9 bases are shared with TRBD2. Germline V gene data show CDR1 as SNHLY and CDR2 as FYNNEI. Trimming at V came to 6 bases and at J to 3 bases, leaving 0 bases not matched to a gene. The length of the CDR3 is 12 residues.

This clone was picked up one time. The rearrangement joins TRBV19 to TRBJ1-4, with D possibly being TRBD1 (5 bases). Germline CDR1 is LNHDA and CDR2 is SQIVND (reference sequence). Trimming took 0 bases from V and 7 from J, leaving 15 bases between them. The CDR3 has 16 residues. CDR3 in DNA: TGTGCCAGTAGTATAGATGGTTCAGGGTTGGGTGAAAAACTGTTTTTT. Its translation is CASSIDGSGLGEKLFF.

The rearrangement uses TRBV15 and TRBJ1-1; the match to TRBD1 covers 10 bases. The V and J ends lost 0 bases and 5 bases, in that order; junction bases with no gene match: 6. Germline V gene lookup returns CDR1 LNHNV and CDR2 YYDKDF (reference sequence). The CDR3 has 16 residues. The CDR3 bases are TGTGCCACCAGCAGAGAAAGGACAGGGGGAGGGACTGAAGCTTTCTTT. This sequence encodes CATSRERTGGGTEAFF.